A selection of T cell receptor beta chains follows, all from one sample in a study of blood T cell repertoires in COVID-19. Data came from immunoSEQ multiplex PCR; TCRdb stores just in-frame clones and leaves some out. Of more than 70,000 clones listed, roughly 87% are singletons. The sequencing input was peripheral blood. The receptor source for this set is a man aged 45-60 years with acute or convalescent COVID-19. CDR3s include the opening cysteine and the closing phenylalanine or tryptophan. Fields, in order: V gene, D gene, clone size, J gene, CDR3 DNA, CDR3 protein. D genes are given only for firm matches. Size is stated for part of the rows, as once, few or many counts, or as a class when the clone is expanded.

v_call: TRBV19
d_call: NA
clone_size: NA
j_call: TRBJ1-2
cdr3_nt: TGTGCCAGTAGTATCGGAGGGGACTATGGCTACACCTTC
cdr3_aa: CASSIGGDYGYTF

v_call: TRBV7-3
d_call: TRBD1
clone_size: NA
j_call: TRBJ2-3
cdr3_nt: TGTGCCAGCAGCCCTGGACAGGGACCAGATACGCAGTATTTT
cdr3_aa: CASSPGQGPDTQYF

v_call: TRBV3-1/TRBV3-2
d_call: TRBD2
clone_size: NA
j_call: TRBJ2-1
cdr3_nt: TGTGCCAGCAGCCAAGCTAGCGGGGGGCGAAATGAGCAGTTCTTC
cdr3_aa: CASSQASGGRNEQFF

v_call: TRBV6-5
d_call: NA
clone_size: once
j_call: TRBJ1-2
cdr3_nt: TGTGCCAGCAGTTTCCAGGGAGGCCCTTGGGGCTACACCTTC
cdr3_aa: CASSFQGGPWGYTF

v_call: TRBV2
d_call: TRBD2
clone_size: once
j_call: TRBJ2-3
cdr3_nt: TGTGCCGGCCTCGGGGGACTAGCGGGAGATACGCAGTATTTT
cdr3_aa: CAGLGGLAGDTQYF

v_call: TRBV2
d_call: TRBD1
clone_size: NA
j_call: TRBJ1-1
cdr3_nt: TGTGCCAGCAGGGTAGGACAGGGCGCGAGGACTGAAGCTTTCTTT
cdr3_aa: CASRVGQGARTEAFF

v_call: TRBV7-2
d_call: TRBD2
clone_size: NA
j_call: TRBJ2-7
cdr3_nt: TGTGCCAGCAGCAAAAGAGGGGCCAGCGGGGGCGAGACCTACGAGCAGTACTTC
cdr3_aa: CASSKRGASGGETYEQYF

v_call: TRBV6-5
d_call: NA
clone_size: NA
j_call: TRBJ1-4
cdr3_nt: TGTGCCAGCAGACAGGGTGGGGCTGAAAAACTGTTTTTT
cdr3_aa: CASRQGGAEKLFF

v_call: TRBV7-2
d_call: TRBD2
clone_size: once
j_call: TRBJ2-1
cdr3_nt: TGTGCCAGCAGCGAAGCTAGCGGGGTCTACAATGAGCAGTTCTTC
cdr3_aa: CASSEASGVYNEQFF

v_call: TRBV3-1/TRBV3-2
d_call: NA
clone_size: NA
j_call: TRBJ1-1
cdr3_nt: TGTGCCAGCAGCTCGGGAGGGGCAGCCTTTACTGAAGCTTTCTTT
cdr3_aa: CASSSGGAAFTEAFF

v_call: TRBV30
d_call: TRBD1
clone_size: NA
j_call: TRBJ1-5
cdr3_nt: TGTGCCTGGAGTGTACAGGGGGATCAGCCCCAGCATTTT
cdr3_aa: CAWSVQGDQPQHF

v_call: TRBV25-1
d_call: TRBD1
clone_size: once
j_call: TRBJ1-2
cdr3_nt: TGTGCCAGCAGTGAATACCAGACAGGGCCCCTCGCCTTC
cdr3_aa: CASSEYQTGPLAF

v_call: TRBV10-3
d_call: NA
clone_size: NA
j_call: TRBJ1-4
cdr3_nt: TGTGCCATCAGGGATGGGCCCTCAGGTGAAAAACTGTTTTTT
cdr3_aa: CAIRDGPSGEKLFF

v_call: TRBV5-6
d_call: NA
clone_size: once
j_call: TRBJ2-2
cdr3_nt: TGTGCCAGCAGCCTGGGGGGCCGAGGCACCGGGGAGCTGTTTTTT
cdr3_aa: CASSLGGRGTGELFF

v_call: TRBV6-1
d_call: NA
clone_size: NA
j_call: TRBJ2-1
cdr3_nt: TGTGCCAGCAGTGAGCCAGGGGGGTCGCGGAATGAGCAGTTCTTC
cdr3_aa: CASSEPGGSRNEQFF

v_call: TRBV2
d_call: NA
clone_size: NA
j_call: TRBJ2-5
cdr3_nt: TGTGCCAGCAGCCTCGACACGGCCCAGTACTTC
cdr3_aa: CASSLDTAQYF